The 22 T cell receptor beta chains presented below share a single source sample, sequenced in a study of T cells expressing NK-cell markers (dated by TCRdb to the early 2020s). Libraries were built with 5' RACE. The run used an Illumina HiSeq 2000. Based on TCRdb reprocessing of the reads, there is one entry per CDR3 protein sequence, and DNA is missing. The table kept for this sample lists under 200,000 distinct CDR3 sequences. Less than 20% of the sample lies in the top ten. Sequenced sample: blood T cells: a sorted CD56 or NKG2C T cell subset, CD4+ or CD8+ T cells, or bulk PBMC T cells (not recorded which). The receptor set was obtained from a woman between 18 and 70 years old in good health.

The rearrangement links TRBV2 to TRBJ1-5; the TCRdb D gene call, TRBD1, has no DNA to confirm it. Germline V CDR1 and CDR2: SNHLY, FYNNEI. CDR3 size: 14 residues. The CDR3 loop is CASSEGVRGQPQHF.

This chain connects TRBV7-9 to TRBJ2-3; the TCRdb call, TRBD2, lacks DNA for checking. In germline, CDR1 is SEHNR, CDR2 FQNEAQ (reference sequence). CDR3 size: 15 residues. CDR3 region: CASSLWVAGTDTQYF.

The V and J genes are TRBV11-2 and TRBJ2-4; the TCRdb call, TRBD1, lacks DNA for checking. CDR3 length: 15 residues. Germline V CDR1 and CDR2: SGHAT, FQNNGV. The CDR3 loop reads CASSAPGLAKNIQYF.

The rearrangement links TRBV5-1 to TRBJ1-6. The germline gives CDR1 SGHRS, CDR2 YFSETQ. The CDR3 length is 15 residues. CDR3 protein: CASSLEASNNSPLHF.

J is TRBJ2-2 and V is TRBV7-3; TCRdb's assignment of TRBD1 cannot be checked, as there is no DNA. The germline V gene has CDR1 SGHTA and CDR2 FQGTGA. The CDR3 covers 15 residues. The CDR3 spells CASSLQGSKTGELFF.

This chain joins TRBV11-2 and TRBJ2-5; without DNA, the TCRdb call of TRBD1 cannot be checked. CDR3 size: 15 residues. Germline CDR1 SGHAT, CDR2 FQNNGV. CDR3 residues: CASSYGQGVVETQYF.

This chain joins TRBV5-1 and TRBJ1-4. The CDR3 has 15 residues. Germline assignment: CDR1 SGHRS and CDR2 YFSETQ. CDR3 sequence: CASSLANEGWEKLFF.

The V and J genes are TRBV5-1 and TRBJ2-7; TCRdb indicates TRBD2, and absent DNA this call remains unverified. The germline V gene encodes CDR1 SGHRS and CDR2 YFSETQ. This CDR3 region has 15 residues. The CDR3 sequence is CASSLDGRDHYEQYF. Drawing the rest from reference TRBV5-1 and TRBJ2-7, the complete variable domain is KAGVTQTPRYLIKTRGQQVTLSCSPISGHRSVSWYQQTPGQGLQFLFEYFSETQRNKGNFPGRFSGRQFSNSRSEMNVSTLELGDSALYLCASSLDGRDHYEQYFGPGTRLTVT.

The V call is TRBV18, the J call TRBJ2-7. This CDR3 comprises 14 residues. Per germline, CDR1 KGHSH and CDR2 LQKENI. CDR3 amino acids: CASSPSGITYEQYF.

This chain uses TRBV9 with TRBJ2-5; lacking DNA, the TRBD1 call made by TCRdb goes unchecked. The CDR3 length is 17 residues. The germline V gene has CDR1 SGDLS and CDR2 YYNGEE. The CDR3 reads CASSERGRGAYQETQYF.

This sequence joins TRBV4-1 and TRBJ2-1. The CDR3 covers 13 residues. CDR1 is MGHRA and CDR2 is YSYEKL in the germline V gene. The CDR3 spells CASSKETGNEQFF.

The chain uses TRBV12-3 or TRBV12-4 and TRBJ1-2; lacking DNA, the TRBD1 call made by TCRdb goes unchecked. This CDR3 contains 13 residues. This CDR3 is CASRRQGTYGYTF.

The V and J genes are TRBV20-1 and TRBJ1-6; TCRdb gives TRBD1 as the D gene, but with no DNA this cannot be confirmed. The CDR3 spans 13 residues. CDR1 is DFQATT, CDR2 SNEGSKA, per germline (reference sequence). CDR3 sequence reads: CSAARGRKSPLHF.

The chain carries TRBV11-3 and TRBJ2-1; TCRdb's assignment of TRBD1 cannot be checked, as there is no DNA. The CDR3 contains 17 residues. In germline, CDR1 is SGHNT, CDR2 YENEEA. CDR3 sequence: CASSLETGGESYNEQFF.

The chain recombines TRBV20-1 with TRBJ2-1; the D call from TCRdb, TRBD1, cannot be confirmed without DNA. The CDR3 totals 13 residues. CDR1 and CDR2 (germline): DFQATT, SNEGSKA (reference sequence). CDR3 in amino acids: CRAPGQGLNEQFF.

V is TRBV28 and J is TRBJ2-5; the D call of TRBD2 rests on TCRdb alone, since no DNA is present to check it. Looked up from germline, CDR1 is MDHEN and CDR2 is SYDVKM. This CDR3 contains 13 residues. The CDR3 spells CASTQTSAGDQYF.

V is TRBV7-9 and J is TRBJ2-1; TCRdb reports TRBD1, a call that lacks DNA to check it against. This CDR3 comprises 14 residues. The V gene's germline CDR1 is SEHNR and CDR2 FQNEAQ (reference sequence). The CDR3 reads CASSLEGAGWMQFF.

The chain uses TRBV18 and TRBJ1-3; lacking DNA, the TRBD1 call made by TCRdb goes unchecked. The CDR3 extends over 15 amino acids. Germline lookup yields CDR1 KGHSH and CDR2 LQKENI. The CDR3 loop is CASSPPQGPGNTIYF.

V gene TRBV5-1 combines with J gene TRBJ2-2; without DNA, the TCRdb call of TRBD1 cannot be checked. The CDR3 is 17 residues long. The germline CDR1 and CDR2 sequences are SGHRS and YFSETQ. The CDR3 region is CASSLGPGPTNTGELFF.

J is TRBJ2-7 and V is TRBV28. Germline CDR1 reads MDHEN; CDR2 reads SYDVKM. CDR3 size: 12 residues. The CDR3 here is CASRQTLYEQYF.

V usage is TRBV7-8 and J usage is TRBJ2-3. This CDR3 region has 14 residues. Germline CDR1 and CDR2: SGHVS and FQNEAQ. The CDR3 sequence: CASSPQIRTDTQYF. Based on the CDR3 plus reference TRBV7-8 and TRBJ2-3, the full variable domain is GAGVSQSPRYKVAKRGQDVALRCDPISGHVSLFWYQQALGQGPEFLTYFQNEAQLDKSGLPSDRFFAERPEGSVSTLKIQRTQQEDSAVYLCASSPQIRTDTQYFGPGTRLTVL.

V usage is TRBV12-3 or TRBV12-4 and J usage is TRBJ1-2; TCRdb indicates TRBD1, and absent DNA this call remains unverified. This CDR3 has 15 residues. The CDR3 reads CASSLDRAGGPGYTF.